This passage covers 5 T cell receptor beta chains from one sample sequenced in a study of T cell repertoires in cytomegalovirus infection. These receptors' antigens are unknown. TCRdb fed the reads into MiXCR, producing one record per CDR3 protein. The sample has 650,000 to 850,000 distinct CDR3 sequences, 25% to 35% seen once; the top ten hold roughly 14%. Sequencing used cultured CD8+ T cells from PBMCs, obtained from culture after CMV antigen stimulation. The source is a human donor in good health (CMV status not recorded). Some clones in this sample may be carry-over from other donors' samples.

The table lists this clonotype with a few counts. The J gene is TRBJ1-4, the V gene TRBV6-4; D uncertain. The CDR3 length is 11 residues. Germline V gene lookup returns CDR1 MRHNA and CDR2 SNTAGT. Trimming took 2 bases from V and 7 from J, leaving 2 bases between them. The CDR3 DNA follows: TGTGCCAGCAGTGACGCTGAAAAACTGTTTTTT. Protein sequence: CASSDAEKLFF.

This clonotype was counted only a few times. The J gene is TRBJ1-5, the V gene TRBV6-1, with TRBD1 identical over 7 bases. With V trimmed by 6 bases and J by 5 bases, 16 bases remained unmatched. Per germline, CDR1 MNHNS and CDR2 SASEGT. The CDR3 length is 17 residues. Written as DNA, the CDR3 is TGTGCCAGCAGAGTTCCTCAAGACAGGGCGGGGGATCAGCCCCAGCATTTT. It translates to CASRVPQDRAGDQPQHF.

This clonotype was counted between two and nine times. This chain links TRBV19 with TRBJ2-1, with no clear D. The CDR3 loop spans 12 amino acids. V lost 3 bases and J 6 bases, leaving 6 bases between the germline ends. Germline lookup yields CDR1 LNHDA and CDR2 SQIVND (reference sequence). The DNA for the CDR3 is TGTGCCAGTAGTATGGGATTCAATGAGCAGTTCTTC. Its translation: CASSMGFNEQFF.

The V and J genes are TRBV7-9 and TRBJ2-3; TRBD1 matches at 7 bases. Trimming took 5 bases from V and 9 from J; bases not matched to a gene: 5. CDR3 length: 12 residues. Germline V gives CDR1 SEHNR, CDR2 FQNEAQ (reference sequence). CDR3 loop: CASSLDRRTQYF. The CDR3, as DNA: TGTGCCAGCAGCCTGGACAGGCGGACGCAGTATTTT.

This chain joins TRBV2 and TRBJ2-5, with TRBD1 identical over 7 bases. Germline V gene sequence: CDR1 SNHLY, CDR2 FYNNEI. CDR3 size: 14 residues. V was clipped by 5 bases and J by 3 bases; unmatched bases: 6. DNA for the CDR3: TGTGCCAGCAGTCCCACAGGGGAGAAAGAGACCCAGTACTTC. This gives the protein CASSPTGEKETQYF.